This T cell receptor (beta chain) was retrieved from a study of graft-versus-host responses after intestinal transplantation. Only in-frame clones appear in the TCRdb table, and some are missing; sequencing was by immunoSEQ multiplex PCR. Seen here are under 45,000 clones, more than 80% observed once, and the top ten hold about 4%. Whole-study results and caveats: Some GvH clones were seen earlier in gut or blood, suggesting intestinal origin. Early post-transplant falls in HvG clones accompanied the peak levels of circulating GvH clones.

The V and J ends lost 5 bases and 4 bases respectively, with 16 bases between them. There are 15 residues in the CDR3. Germline CDR1 is MNHEY and CDR2 is SMNVEV (reference sequence). To note about this clone: The antigen is not known.

Here the sequenced sample was PBMCs, taken less than 750 days after intestinal transplantation. This chain connects TRBV27 to TRBJ2-3, with D perhaps TRBD1 (5 bases). The receptor was isolated from a human patient who received an intestinal transplant, so some T cells may come from the graft donor. The DNA for the CDR3 is TGTGCCAGCAGTCTCGTGGGGCCCGGCGCAGATACGCAGTATTTT. This encodes CASSLVGPGADTQYF.